The entry that follows covers one TCR beta chain sequence. This sample stems from a study of control samples from healthy donors and cancer patients. Profiled with immunoSEQ multiplex PCR; TCRdb holds only in-frame clones, not every one. The sample yields under 450,000 clones, approximately 92% seen once. The length of the CDR3 is 16 residues. Losses at the gene ends were 5 bases for V and 0 bases for J; bases not matched to a gene: 7. Germline lookup yields CDR1 SGHAT and CDR2 FQNNGV. J is TRBJ1-1 and V is TRBV11-2, with 9 bases that match TRBD1. The specimen was PBMCs. The receptor comes from a man aged 35 to 55 with head and neck cancer. The CDR3 loop is CASSPTGGILNTEAFF. The CDR3 coding sequence is TGTGCCAGCAGCCCGACAGGGGGAATATTGAACACTGAAGCTTTCTTT.